The 30 T cell receptor beta chains listed next were all sequenced from one sample in a study of long-term antiretroviral therapy in people with HIV. Version v3.0 of the immunoSEQ assay was performed at survey level. The protocol was immunoSEQ multiplex PCR, while the TCRdb copy is restricted to in-frame clones and leaves out a portion. Among about 22,000 clones listed, under 90% were seen once. This specimen was unsorted PBMCs, taken 0.5 years before starting antiretroviral therapy. The receptors derive from a man aged 40-55 years with HIV.

J is TRBJ1-1 and V is TRBV5-1; 8 bases align to TRBD1. Germline CDR1 and CDR2: SGHRS and YFSETQ. The CDR3 contains 14 residues. V gave up 4 bases and J gave up 8 bases; unmatched junction bases: 10. CDR3: CASSTGGDQGEAFF. In DNA, the CDR3 is TGCGCCAGCAGCACAGGGGGGGACCAGGGGGAAGCTTTCTTT.

The chain carries TRBV29-1 and TRBJ2-5, with a possible D match to TRBD2 (7 bases). Germline assignment: CDR1 SQVTM and CDR2 ANQGSEA. There are 13 residues in the CDR3. Trimming stripped 4 bases from V and 1 base from J, with 10 bases between. The CDR3, as DNA: TGCAGCGTTGTACGGGGGGCCCAAGAGACCCAGTACTTC. This sequence encodes CSVVRGAQETQYF. The whole variable domain, remainder taken from reference TRBV29-1 and TRBJ2-5, is SAVISQKPSRDICQRGTSLTIQCQVDSQVTMMFWYRQQPGQSLTLIATANQGSEATYESGFVIDKFPISRPNLTFSTLTVSNMSPEDSSIYLCSVVRGAQETQYFGPGTRLLVL.

V is TRBV18 and J is TRBJ2-2; D is undetermined. The CDR3 runs 14 residues. Germline V lookup: CDR1 KGHSH, CDR2 LQKENI. V was cut by 3 bases and J by 4 bases, with 9 bases left in between. The CDR3 sequence is CASSPESSTGELFF. The CDR3 DNA is TGTGCCAGCTCACCGGAGTCGAGCACCGGGGAGCTGTTTTTT.

The chain uses TRBV5-1 and TRBJ2-1; D call uncertain. This CDR3 is built from 15 residues. V dropped 2 bases and J dropped 9 bases, with 18 bases sitting between them. CDR1 is SGHRS, CDR2 YFSETQ, per germline. CDR3 residues: CASSFFGVSSGEQFF. The DNA of the CDR3 is TGCGCCAGCAGCTTCTTTGGGGTTTCTAGTGGTGAGCAGTTCTTC. The full variable domain, with the rest looked up from reference TRBV5-1 and TRBJ2-1, is KAGVTQTPRYLIKTRGQQVTLSCSPISGHRSVSWYQQTPGQGLQFLFEYFSETQRNKGNFPGRFSGRQFSNSRSEMNVSTLELGDSALYLCASSFFGVSSGEQFFGPGTRLTVL.

The chain couples TRBV5-4 to TRBJ1-1, with a possible D match to TRBD1 (6 bases). The CDR3 extends over 15 amino acids. V was clipped by 1 base and J by 2 bases, with 12 bases between them. Germline CDR1 reads SGHNT; CDR2 reads YYREEE (reference sequence). The CDR3 loop reads CASSLTAGVNTEAFF. The CDR3, as DNA: TGTGCCAGCAGCTTGACCGCAGGGGTAAACACTGAAGCTTTCTTT.

The chain carries TRBV16 and TRBJ1-5; 7 positions match TRBD1. Germline V gives CDR1 KGHSY, CDR2 FQNENV. J was trimmed by 1 base and V by 3 bases; bases with no gene match: 3. This CDR3 contains 15 residues. The CDR3 is CASSHSGQSNQPQHF. In DNA form, the CDR3 reads TGTGCCAGCAGCCATTCGGGACAGAGCAATCAGCCCCAGCATTTT.

The rearrangement links TRBV6-6 to TRBJ1-1; TRBD1 might be the D (5 bases). The CDR3 extends over 15 amino acids. Trimming took off 6 bases at V and 2 bases at J, with 16 bases between the two ends. Germline CDR1 and CDR2: MNHNY and SVGAGI (reference sequence). The CDR3 reads CASRGLGGENTEAFF. Here the CDR3 DNA reads TGTGCCAGCAGAGGCCTCGGGGGAGAAAACACTGAAGCTTTCTTT.

About this clone: Distinct nucleotide sequences in the sample also encode this CDR3. V and J are TRBV7-9 and TRBJ2-3, with D unresolved. V was pared by 1 base and J by 4 bases, with 3 bases between. The germline CDR1 and CDR2 sequences are SEHNR and FQNEAQ (reference sequence). The CDR3 is made up of 12 amino acids. The CDR3 loop is CASSLGPDTQYF. CDR3 nucleotide sequence: TGTGCCAGCAGCTTAGGCCCAGATACGCAGTATTTT.

The chain carries TRBV4-1 and TRBJ2-2, with D possibly matching TRBD1 (5 bases). CDR1 is MGHRA, CDR2 YSYEKL, per germline. Trimming pared 1 base from V and 5 bases from J, leaving 14 bases between. This CDR3 contains 16 residues. CDR3 sequence: CASSQGSFSGTGELFF. CDR3 sequence (DNA): TGCGCCAGCAGCCAAGGAAGTTTTTCAGGGACCGGGGAGCTGTTTTTT.

This clone has a handful of counts. At one boundary the junction diverges from the germline segment, which might be a read error. The rearrangement joins TRBV6-1 to TRBJ2-7; no reliable D call. CDR3 length: 14 residues. Germline values: CDR1 MNHNS, CDR2 SASEGT. CDR3: CASSEEKNPYGQYF. As DNA, the CDR3 is TGTGCCAGCAGTGAAGAAAAGAATCCCTACGGGCAGTACTTC.

The V call is TRBV7-6, the J call TRBJ2-7, with a tentative D call TRBD2 (6 bases). CDR1 and CDR2 from the germline V gene are SGHVS and FNYEAQ. Between the trimmed V and J ends, which lost 5 bases and 5 bases, there was a span of 19 bases. The CDR3 has 15 amino acids. This CDR3 reads CASSPNAGRVDEQYF. As DNA, the CDR3 is TGTGCCAGCAGCCCAAACGCGGGAAGGGTTGACGAGCAGTACTTC.

This clone was recorded a few times. This chain connects TRBV4-1 to TRBJ2-1; a possible D gene is TRBD2 (6 bases). The V gene lost 8 bases and the J gene lost 0 bases, with 14 bases spanning the gap. The CDR3 consists of 15 residues. The germline V gene has CDR1 MGHRA and CDR2 YSYEKL. The CDR3 nucleotides are TGCGCCAGCGGGACTCGAGAAAGCTCCTACAATGAGCAGTTCTTC. Residues: CASGTRESSYNEQFF.

The chain uses TRBV5-4 and TRBJ2-2; 9 nucleotides align to TRBD1. Germline V lookup: CDR1 SGHNT, CDR2 YYREEE (reference sequence). The CDR3 totals 16 residues. Trimming at V came to 5 bases and at J to 6 bases, leaving 11 bases not matched to a gene. CDR3: CASRDPGGTGPGELFF. CDR3 in DNA: TGTGCCAGCAGGGACCCCGGGGGGACAGGGCCCGGGGAGCTGTTTTTT.

This chain joins TRBV28 and TRBJ1-3; a weak D match, TRBD1 (6 bases). There are 16 residues in the CDR3. Trimming took off 3 bases at V and 0 bases at J, with 12 bases between the two ends. The germline V gene encodes CDR1 MDHEN and CDR2 SYDVKM. The DNA for the CDR3 is TGTGCCAGCAGTTTTCTAGGACAGAGCTCTGGAAACACCATATATTTT. Translating it yields CASSFLGQSSGNTIYF.

The chain couples TRBV6-6 to TRBJ1-4; D unclear. The CDR3 is made up of 14 amino acids. Looked up from germline, CDR1 is MNHNY and CDR2 is SVGAGI (reference sequence). V shed 5 bases and J shed 2 bases, with 9 bases lying between them. The CDR3: CASSRPGTNEKLFF. The CDR3 bases are TGTGCCAGCAGTAGGCCGGGGACTAATGAAAAACTGTTTTTT.

CDR3 sequence: CASSWGGPGNTQYF. DNA for the CDR3: TGTGCCAGCAGTTGGGGGGGGCCAGGGAATACGCAGTATTTT. The V call is TRBV28, the J call TRBJ2-3; D possibly corresponds to TRBD2 (7 bases). Germline loops: CDR1 MDHEN, CDR2 SYDVKM. The CDR3 contains 14 residues. V lost 4 bases, J lost 7 bases, and 15 bases lay in between. Full variable domain (missing parts from reference TRBV28 and TRBJ2-3): DVKVTQSSRYLVKRTGEKVFLECVQDMDHENMFWYRQDPGLGLRLIYFSYDVKMKEKGDIPEGYSVSREKKERFSLILESASTNQTSMYLCASSWGGPGNTQYFGPGTRLTVL.

This clone was detected only once. This chain connects TRBV9 to TRBJ2-3; 7 bases map to TRBD1. Losses at the gene ends were 1 base for V and 2 bases for J; bases not matched to a gene: 4. The CDR3 sequence is 15 residues long. Germline V gene lookup returns CDR1 SGDLS and CDR2 YYNGEE. The DNA of the CDR3 is TGTGCCAGCAGCGTATCTGGGACAGCCACAGATACGCAGTATTTT. Its protein is CASSVSGTATDTQYF.

CDR3 bases: TGTGCCAGTAGTATAGATCGGGACCCCCTCCAAGGAGCTTTCTTT. Protein: CASSIDRDPLQGAFF. The chain uses TRBV19 and TRBJ1-1, with D tentatively TRBD1 (5 bases). The germline CDR1 and CDR2 sequences are LNHDA and SQIVND (reference sequence). The germline V and J ends were trimmed by 0 bases and 10 bases, with 18 bases remaining between them. The CDR3 length is 15 residues.

This clone was seen a handful of times. J is TRBJ1-1 and V is TRBV6-6; D remains unclear. In germline, CDR1 is MNHNY, CDR2 SVGAGI (reference sequence). The CDR3 consists of 15 residues. V lost 10 bases and J 6 bases, leaving 24 bases between the germline ends. CDR3 region: CATQLPVGTDAEAFF. As DNA, the CDR3 is TGTGCCACCCAGTTACCTGTGGGAACTGATGCTGAAGCTTTCTTT.

The genes are TRBV5-4 and TRBJ1-5; D is possibly TRBD1 (6 bases). Between the trimmed V and J ends, which lost 0 bases and 4 bases, there was a span of 11 bases. This CDR3 is 15 amino acids long. Germline values: CDR1 SGHNT, CDR2 YYREEE (reference sequence). CDR3 coding DNA: TGTGCCAGCAGCTTGGGTGGACAGCGGAATCAGCCCCAGCATTTT. Translated, it gives CASSLGGQRNQPQHF.

V usage is TRBV28 and J usage is TRBJ2-3; TRBD2 is a possible D gene (5 bases). This CDR3 spans 13 amino acids. Germline CDR1 MDHEN, CDR2 SYDVKM. V lost 8 bases and J lost 1, with 10 bases in between. CDR3 amino acids: CASGLPGTDTQYF. The CDR3 bases are TGTGCCAGCGGACTCCCGGGCACAGATACGCAGTATTTT. Looking up the rest from reference TRBV28 and TRBJ2-3 gives the full variable domain: DVKVTQSSRYLVKRTGEKVFLECVQDMDHENMFWYRQDPGLGLRLIYFSYDVKMKEKGDIPEGYSVSREKKERFSLILESASTNQTSMYLCASGLPGTDTQYFGPGTRLTVL.

The chain employs TRBV11-2 and TRBJ2-1, with 8 bases lining up with TRBD1. From germline, CDR1 is SGHAT and CDR2 FQNNGV. The CDR3 is 16 residues long. J gave up 4 bases and V 5 bases, and 10 bases lay outside the gene matches. As DNA, the CDR3 is TGTGCCAGCAGCCCTGATCAGGGGGCGGTTTACAATGAGCAGTTCTTC. Translating gives CASSPDQGAVYNEQFF. Full variable domain (remainder filled in from reference TRBV11-2 and TRBJ2-1): EAGVAQSPRYKIIEKRQSVAFWCNPISGHATLYWYQQILGQGPKLLIQFQNNGVVDDSQLPKDRFSAERLKGVDSTLKIQPAKLEDSAVYLCASSPDQGAVYNEQFFGPGTRLTVL.

This chain links TRBV29-1 with TRBJ2-7, with D possibly TRBD1 on 6 matching bases. The germline gives CDR1 SQVTM, CDR2 ANQGSEA. The CDR3 loop spans 12 amino acids. V was shortened by 4 bases and J by 9 bases, with 16 bases between the two germline ends. The CDR3 DNA reads as TGCAGCGTTGGGGACAACAGGGTTGGGCAGTACTTC. Translating gives CSVGDNRVGQYF.

The chain is built from TRBV7-6 and TRBJ2-2; unclear D gene. This CDR3 has 13 residues. Trimming took off 8 bases at V and 0 bases at J, with 7 bases between the two ends. Germline values: CDR1 SGHVS, CDR2 FNYEAQ. This CDR3 reads CASYDPNTGELFF. CDR3 in DNA: TGTGCCAGCTACGACCCGAACACCGGGGAGCTGTTTTTT.

This clone appeared a few times. The V gene is TRBV19, the J gene TRBJ1-2; D may be TRBD1 (5 bases). Trimming took 6 bases from V and 1 from J, leaving 9 bases between them. The CDR3 sequence is 13 residues long. Germline loops: CDR1 LNHDA, CDR2 SQIVND (reference sequence). Here the CDR3 reads CASSPTGNYGYTF. CDR3 DNA: TGTGCCAGTAGCCCTACAGGTAACTATGGCTACACCTTC. Together with reference TRBV19 and TRBJ1-2, the CDR3 gives the full variable domain: DGGITQSPKYLFRKEGQNVTLSCEQNLNHDAMYWYRQDPGQGLRLIYYSQIVNDFQKGDIAEGYSVSREKKESFPLTVTSAQKNPTAFYLCASSPTGNYGYTFGSGTRLTVV.

The chain has TRBV27 and TRBJ2-1, with D possibly being TRBD2 (5 bases). Germline V gene lookup returns CDR1 MNHEY and CDR2 SMNVEV (reference sequence). There are 15 residues in the CDR3. The ends were cut back, 10 bases at V and 7 bases at J, with 23 bases in the middle. CDR3 bases: TGTGCCATTGCCCGAGGGCAGTCCTCTCGTAATGAGCAGTTCTTC. Encoded protein: CAIARGQSSRNEQFF.

This clone was recorded once. This chain connects TRBV15 to TRBJ2-6; D remains ambiguous. This CDR3 has 15 amino acids. Looked up from germline, CDR1 is LNHNV and CDR2 is YYDKDF (reference sequence). V was shortened by 3 bases and J by 0 bases, with 6 bases between the two germline ends. Written as DNA, the CDR3 is TGTGCCACCAGCAGGGACCCCTCTGGGGCCAACGTCCTGACTTTC. Translated: CATSRDPSGANVLTF.

This CDR3 is CASSAWTGADEKLFF. The CDR3 coding sequence is TGTGCCAGCAGTGCCTGGACAGGGGCCGATGAAAAACTGTTTTTT. The chain uses TRBV6-5 and TRBJ1-4; TRBD1 aligns across 9 bases. Germline CDR1 MNHEY, CDR2 SVGAGI. J was trimmed by 6 bases and V by 5 bases; bases with no gene match: 7. The CDR3 length is 15 residues.

CDR3 amino acids: CASSQTGRNTEAFF. The CDR3, as DNA: TGTGCCAGCAGCCAGACAGGGAGGAACACTGAAGCTTTCTTT. This chain links TRBV7-9 with TRBJ1-1; TRBD1 aligns across 7 bases. V lost 5 bases, J lost 1 base, and 4 bases stayed unmatched. Germline V gene lookup returns CDR1 SEHNR and CDR2 FQNEAQ (reference sequence). The CDR3 is made up of 14 amino acids.

This clone showed up just once. The rearrangement links TRBV6-6 to TRBJ2-1; the D gene is possibly TRBD2 (5 bases). This CDR3 is built from 14 residues. The germline V gene has CDR1 MNHNY and CDR2 SVGAGI (reference sequence). Trimming stripped 11 bases from V and 5 bases from J, with 19 bases between. The CDR3 bases are TGTGCCGCCCGGGAAGCCGGGTGGGACAATGAGCAGTTCTTC. Protein: CAAREAGWDNEQFF.